These 7 T cell receptor beta chains came from one sample sequenced in a study of T cell repertoires in aging, cancer and after chemotherapy. TCR beta rearrangements were amplified from peripheral blood genomic DNA. A mixed TRB-A/B primer pool amplified rearranged TRB by multiplex touch-down PCR. TCRdb passed the multiplex PCR reads through MiXCR, listing each CDR3 protein once. The sample gives thousands of distinct CDR3 sequences, around 32% of which show up once; almost 8% is in the top ten. Sequencing input: blood. The receptors stem from a human donor with a blood cancer.

This clonotype has a handful of counts. The chain carries TRBV5-4 and TRBJ1-4, with D possibly being TRBD1 (6 bases). This CDR3 has 15 residues. CDR1 and CDR2 from the germline V gene are SGHNT and YYREEE (reference sequence). The germline V and J ends were trimmed by 0 bases and 8 bases, with 14 bases remaining between them. CDR3 amino acids: CASSLGGAIGEKLFF. Here the CDR3 DNA reads TGTGCCAGCAGCTTGGGGGGGGCAATTGGCGAAAAACTGTTTTTT.

This clonotype was observed a handful of times. The chain carries TRBV20-1 and TRBJ1-5, with D maybe TRBD1 (5 bases). In germline, CDR1 is DFQATT, CDR2 SNEGSKA (reference sequence). The length of the CDR3 is 14 residues. Trimming took off 4 bases at V and 5 bases at J, with 15 bases between the two ends. In DNA, the CDR3 is TGCAGTGCTAAAAGGGACGGGCGGGATCAGCCCCAGCATTTT. It specifies CSAKRDGRDQPQHF.

This clonotype ranks as medium-sized. This CDR3 reads CASSTGRTSRKQFF. CDR3 bases: TGTGCCAGCTCCACCGGCAGGACTAGCAGGAAACAGTTCTTC. The rearrangement joins TRBV27 to TRBJ2-1; TRBD2 matches 8 bases. Trimming at V came to 8 bases and at J to 13 bases, leaving 16 bases not matched to a gene. There are 14 residues in the CDR3. Germline lookup yields CDR1 MNHEY and CDR2 SMNVEV (reference sequence).

The chain has TRBV5-6 and TRBJ1-2, with D possibly matching TRBD1 (5 bases). Germline V lookup: CDR1 SGHDT, CDR2 YYEEEE. The CDR3 has 15 residues. Trimming removed 0 bases at V and 0 bases at J, with 9 bases between. The CDR3 nucleotides read TGTGCCAGCAGCTTGGTTGACAGTGCTAACTATGGCTACACCTTC. Translating gives CASSLVDSANYGYTF.

In its sample, this clonotype was seen a few times. The V call is TRBV5-1, the J call TRBJ1-4; possible D gene TRBD1, 6 bases. Trimming removed 4 bases from V and 7 bases from J, with 20 bases in between. CDR3 size: 16 residues. Germline loops: CDR1 SGHRS, CDR2 YFSETQ. CDR3 amino acids: CASSTSTGWKVEKLFF. DNA for the CDR3: TGCGCCAGCAGCACTTCAACAGGGTGGAAGGTTGAAAAACTGTTTTTT.

The gene calls are TRBV27 and TRBJ2-5; perhaps D is TRBD1 or TRBD2 (5 bases each). The CDR3 sequence is 12 residues long. Trimming pared 6 bases from V and 5 bases from J, leaving 10 bases between. Germline CDR1 MNHEY, CDR2 SMNVEV (reference sequence). Written as DNA, the CDR3 is TGTGCCAGCAGGCTGGGGGTGGAGACCCAGTACTTC. This gives the protein CASRLGVETQYF.

V usage is TRBV18 and J usage is TRBJ2-5, with D perhaps TRBD2 (5 bases). The CDR3 sequence is 14 residues long. Germline-derived CDR1 and CDR2 are KGHSH and LQKENI. Trimming left V 3 bases short and J 1 base short, with 9 bases between. The CDR3 nucleotides read TGTGCCAGCTCACCCCCAGAGGGCCAAGAGACCCAGTACTTC. It specifies CASSPPEGQETQYF.